This T cell receptor beta chain was sequenced during a study of T cells in Graves' hyperthyroidism and ophthalmopathy. Study outcomes and limitations: Most thyroid clonotypes expanded above 0.001 appeared in blood too.

Patients were excluded because of uncontrolled infection, other autoimmune disease, pregnancy or lactation. Diagnosis rested on symptoms, serum thyroxine and TRAb, thyroid ultrasound, and orbital computed tomography. PBMCs were sourced from roughly 9.3 ml fresh peripheral blood. This clonotype was observed at least ten times. Its antigen is unknown. Amplification targeted TCR beta CDR3 regions from RNA transcripts. The primer set for the first-round RT-PCR of the TCR CDR3 was HTBI. Using its own MiXCR run on the multiplex PCR reads, TCRdb lists one record per CDR3 protein. In the table there are almost 250,000 distinct CDR3 sequences, more than 20% of which are singletons. CDR3 length: 13 residues. Germline V gene sequence: CDR1 MDHEN, CDR2 SYDVKM. V was pared by 2 bases and J by 8 bases, with 5 bases of the junction left unmatched.

This sequence joins TRBV28 and TRBJ1-2, with TRBD1 identical over 7 bases. The specimen sequenced was blood. The TCR was taken from a woman between 35 and 50 years old with Graves' ophthalmopathy. The CDR3 here is CASSLETGYGYTF. The CDR3 region has the DNA TGTGCCAGCAGTTTAGAGACAGGGTACGGCTACACCTTC.